The next 7 T cell receptor beta chains were all read from a single sample in a study of cytomegalovirus exposure and HLA in healthy donors. The table came from immunoSEQ multiplex PCR; TCRdb's copy has only in-frame clones and leaves some out. The data show roughly 56,000 clones, 85% to 95% seen once. The material sequenced was PBMCs. The receptors were sampled from a man in his late teens or twenties in good health and CMV-seronegative.

The genes are TRBV28 and TRBJ1-1, with a possible D match to TRBD1 (5 bases). V was trimmed by 8 bases and J by 5 bases, leaving 15 bases between them. The CDR3 runs 13 residues. The germline V gene has CDR1 MDHEN and CDR2 SYDVKM. The DNA of the CDR3 is TGTGCCAGCTTGGGCGGGGGTAGAACTGAAGCTTTCTTT. It encodes CASLGGGRTEAFF.

This sequence joins TRBV7-3 and TRBJ2-7; D is ambiguous. This CDR3 region has 10 residues. Germline loops: CDR1 SGHTA, CDR2 FQGTGA. Trimming removed 5 bases at V and 4 bases at J, with 3 bases between. The CDR3 DNA is TGTGCCAGCAGCCCATACGAGCAGTACTTC. It is translated as CASSPYEQYF.

This chain uses TRBV10-2 with TRBJ2-2, with 9 bases lining up with TRBD2. V shed 2 bases, J shed 9 bases, and the junction held 13 bases outside the gene matches. CDR1 and CDR2 from the germline V gene are WSHSY and SAAADI. CDR3 size: 17 residues. CDR3 loop: CASSEGGASGIKRELFF. The CDR3 nucleotides are TGCGCCAGCAGTGAGGGCGGAGCTAGCGGGATAAAACGGGAGCTGTTTTTT.

V gene TRBV6-5 combines with J gene TRBJ2-1, with TRBD2 matching over 8 bases. CDR3 length equals 13 residues. V lost 11 bases, J lost 0 bases, and 3 bases stayed unmatched. Germline V gene lookup returns CDR1 MNHEY and CDR2 SVGAGI. The CDR3 reads CAVGTSSYNEQFF. The CDR3 bases are TGTGCCGTTGGGACTAGCTCCTACAATGAGCAGTTCTTC.

The chain couples TRBV29-1 to TRBJ1-3; D call uncertain. Per germline, CDR1 SQVTM and CDR2 ANQGSEA. This CDR3 has 14 residues. Trimming took 2 bases from V and 0 from J, leaving 8 bases between them. CDR3 sequence: CSVESQSSGNTIYF. The CDR3 region has the DNA TGCAGCGTTGAATCCCAATCCTCTGGAAACACCATATATTTT.

DNA for the CDR3: TGTGCCAGCAGTGGGAGTGGGGGGATCACTGAAGCTTTCTTT. Amino acids: CASSGSGGITEAFF. V is TRBV6-5 and J is TRBJ1-1; TRBD1 might be the D (5 bases). Germline V gene data show CDR1 as MNHEY and CDR2 as SVGAGI. Trimming took off 5 bases at V and 4 bases at J, with 14 bases between the two ends. The CDR3 contains 14 residues.

V and J are TRBV28 and TRBJ1-2; D ambiguous. CDR3 length: 14 residues. Germline V gene lookup returns CDR1 MDHEN and CDR2 SYDVKM. Trimming took 4 bases from V and 5 from J, leaving 14 bases between them. The CDR3 loop reads CASSYRGIQYGYTF. In DNA form, the CDR3 reads TGTGCCAGCAGTTACCGGGGAATTCAGTATGGCTACACCTTC.